The 21 T cell receptor beta chains in this list originate from one sample, sequenced in a study of CD8 T cells in Susac syndrome. A quantity of about 0.5 to 1 ug RNA underwent reverse transcription using random hexamers. TCRdb used MiXCR to reprocess the immunoSEQ multiplex PCR reads, holding one entry per CDR3 protein. Here the sample spans hundreds of thousands of distinct CDR3 sequences, about 94% being singletons. Sequencing was done on a sample of CD4+ T cells from PBMCs. Every receptor here comes from a human donor with Susac syndrome.

The chain links TRBV5-1 to TRBJ2-6, with a weak D call TRBD2 (5 bases). The germline gives CDR1 SGHRS, CDR2 YFSETQ. V lost 0 bases and J lost 0, with 13 bases in between. The CDR3 contains 18 residues. The CDR3 reads CASSLVGPGSSGANVLTF. The DNA of the CDR3 is TGCGCCAGCAGCTTGGTCGGACCGGGGAGCTCTGGGGCCAACGTCCTGACTTTC.

V is TRBV20-1 and J is TRBJ2-5, with 11 positions matching TRBD1. CDR1 is DFQATT, CDR2 SNEGSKA, per germline (reference sequence). V gave up 0 bases and J gave up 5 bases; unmatched junction bases: 5. This CDR3 comprises 15 residues. The CDR3 sequence: CSARDLDRGLETQYF. CDR3 nucleotide sequence: TGCAGTGCTAGAGATTTGGACAGGGGGCTGGAGACCCAGTACTTC.

The rearrangement joins TRBV20-1 to TRBJ2-5; 7 bases fit TRBD2. Germline loops: CDR1 DFQATT, CDR2 SNEGSKA (reference sequence). Germline trimming cut 6 bases from V and 8 bases from J; bases unmatched to any gene: 21. The CDR3 consists of 16 residues. Here the CDR3 DNA reads TGCAGTGCCCCCAGGAGAGCGGGGCTCGATGGTGGAACCCAGTACTTC. Its translation is CSAPRRAGLDGGTQYF.

This chain connects TRBV20-1 to TRBJ2-7, with 8 bases lining up with TRBD2. CDR3 size: 14 residues. Looked up from germline, CDR1 is DFQATT and CDR2 is SNEGSKA (reference sequence). V shed 6 bases and J 0 bases; nucleotides not matched to a gene: 7. The CDR3 spells CSADPGGSSYEQYF. In DNA, the CDR3 is TGCAGTGCAGACCCGGGGGGGAGCTCCTACGAGCAGTACTTC.

The CDR3 sequence is CSASSGQVNQPQHF. The CDR3 DNA sequence: TGCAGTGCTTCTTCGGGACAGGTCAATCAGCCCCAGCATTTT. V usage is TRBV20-1 and J usage is TRBJ1-5, with 8 positions matching TRBD1. Germline CDR1 is DFQATT and CDR2 is SNEGSKA (reference sequence). The CDR3 contains 14 residues. Germline trimming cut 5 bases from V and 3 bases from J; bases unmatched to any gene: 6.

The V and J genes are TRBV6-5 and TRBJ2-1, with 7 bases aligning to TRBD1. With 2 bases clipped from V and 7 bases from J, the junction kept 5 bases outside the gene matches. The CDR3 runs to 14 residues. Per germline, CDR1 MNHEY and CDR2 SVGAGI. The CDR3 DNA sequence: TGTGCCAGCAGTTACGACAGGGAGAGTAATGAGCAGTTCTTC. Its protein is CASSYDRESNEQFF.

This clonotype was counted a single time. The gene calls are TRBV7-3 and TRBJ2-3; D is possibly TRBD1 or TRBD2 (5 bases each). Germline V CDR1 and CDR2: SGHTA, FQGTGA. This CDR3 has 16 residues. V lost 2 bases and J 4 bases, leaving 16 bases between the germline ends. CDR3 nucleotide sequence: TGTGCCAGCAGCTTAGAGCGGAGAGGGACCGCAGATACGCAGTATTTT. Its translation is CASSLERRGTADTQYF.

On this clonotype itself: The junction departs from the called germline gene at one end, perhaps through a read error. The chain uses TRBV7-7 and TRBJ2-5, with no clear D. The CDR3 has 14 residues. Looked up from germline, CDR1 is SSHAT and CDR2 is FNYEAQ (reference sequence). Here the CDR3 DNA reads TGTGCTAGCAGCCCTAGGGTTTCAGGAGAGACCCAGTACTTC. The encoded protein is CASSPRVSGETQYF.

The chain joins TRBV20-1 to TRBJ1-5, with 8 positions matching TRBD1. The germline V gene has CDR1 DFQATT and CDR2 SNEGSKA (reference sequence). Trimming removed 4 bases from V and 6 bases from J; junction bases left unmatched: 8. This CDR3 spans 14 amino acids. The CDR3 DNA follows: TGCAGTGCTACAGGGGGCAGCCGGGGTCAGCCCCAGCATTTT. Its protein is CSATGGSRGQPQHF.

This clonotype was counted once. This chain connects TRBV20-1 to TRBJ2-1; 10 positions agree with TRBD2. CDR3 length: 15 amino acids. The V gene end was trimmed by 5 bases and the J gene end by 4 bases; junction bases not matched to a gene: 8. Germline V gives CDR1 DFQATT, CDR2 SNEGSKA (reference sequence). The CDR3 region has the DNA TGCAGTGCTTCAGGCCCTAGCGGGGGATACAATGAGCAGTTCTTC. Protein product: CSASGPSGGYNEQFF.

This chain connects TRBV27 to TRBJ2-7; possible D gene TRBD1, 5 bases. CDR1 and CDR2 (germline): MNHEY, SMNVEV (reference sequence). V was trimmed by 6 bases and J by 2 bases, leaving 20 bases between them. This CDR3 contains 16 residues. The CDR3 is CASRLDRLDQTYEQYF. CDR3 coding DNA: TGTGCCAGCAGGCTAGACAGACTCGATCAAACCTACGAGCAGTACTTC.

The chain combines TRBV5-1 with TRBJ1-2, with 9 bases identical to TRBD1. The germline gives CDR1 SGHRS, CDR2 YFSETQ. Germline trimming cut 5 bases from V and 6 bases from J; bases unmatched to any gene: 8. The CDR3 totals 14 residues. For the CDR3, the DNA is TGCGCCAGCAGAATTACAGGGGGCGGCGATGGCTACACCTTC. Its protein product is CASRITGGGDGYTF.

V is TRBV19 and J is TRBJ2-7; perhaps TRBD1 as D (5 bases). The CDR3 consists of 15 residues. Germline V gene data show CDR1 as LNHDA and CDR2 as SQIVND (reference sequence). Trimming took off 5 bases at V and 1 base at J, with 15 bases between the two ends. As DNA, the CDR3 is TGTGCCAGTAGTCCAAGAAGGCAGGGATCCTACGAGCAGTACTTC. Residues: CASSPRRQGSYEQYF.

This chain joins TRBV20-1 and TRBJ1-1; D possibly corresponds to TRBD1 (5 bases). V gave up 4 bases and J gave up 0 bases, with 9 bases separating them. CDR1 DFQATT and CDR2 SNEGSKA come from the germline V gene (reference sequence). The CDR3 totals 13 residues. CDR3 loop: CSAIQDLNTEAFF. In DNA form, the CDR3 reads TGCAGTGCTATACAGGATTTGAACACTGAAGCTTTCTTT.

This chain connects TRBV4-2 to TRBJ1-5, with D possibly being TRBD1 (6 bases). Trimming removed 3 bases from V and 1 base from J, with 13 bases in between. The CDR3 is made up of 16 amino acids. CDR1 LGHNA and CDR2 YNFKEQ come from the germline V gene. The CDR3 DNA reads TGTGCCAGCAGCCACTGGGTACAGGGAAGCAATCAGCCCCAGCATTTT. Translated: CASSHWVQGSNQPQHF.

The chain links TRBV18 to TRBJ2-5, with D uncertain. The ends were cut back, 8 bases at V and 2 bases at J, with 9 bases in the middle. Germline V gives CDR1 KGHSH, CDR2 LQKENI. The CDR3 has 12 residues. The CDR3 bases are TGTGCCAGCGCCGAAAGACAAGAGACCCAGTACTTC. This gives the protein CASAERQETQYF. Together with reference TRBV18 and TRBJ2-5, the CDR3 gives the full variable domain: NAGVMQNPRHLVRRRGQEARLRCSPMKGHSHVYWYRQLPEEGLKFMVYLQKENIIDESGMPKERFSAEFPKEGPSILRIQQVVRGDSAAYFCASAERQETQYFGPGTRLLVL.

This clonotype was seen only once. The V and J genes are TRBV20-1 and TRBJ2-1; TRBD1 aligns across 9 bases. The CDR3 contains 15 residues. The germline CDR1 and CDR2 sequences are DFQATT and SNEGSKA (reference sequence). After removal of 6 bases from V and 9 bases from J, the junction contained 15 bases not matched to a gene. CDR3 loop: CSAPKGGQGPGEQFF. CDR3 DNA: TGCAGTGCCCCCAAAGGGGGACAGGGACCGGGTGAGCAGTTCTTC.

This chain connects TRBV9 to TRBJ2-7; TRBD1 agrees at 10 bases. This CDR3 has 15 residues. Germline V gene data show CDR1 as SGDLS and CDR2 as YYNGEE. Trimming removed 3 bases from V and 6 bases from J; junction bases left unmatched: 9. The CDR3 sequence: CASSGPGTGVVEQYF. In nucleotides, the CDR3 is TGTGCCAGCAGCGGTCCCGGGACAGGGGTTGTCGAGCAGTACTTC. The whole variable domain, remainder taken from reference TRBV9 and TRBJ2-7, is DSGVTQTPKHLITATGQRVTLRCSPRSGDLSVYWYQQSLDQGLQFLIQYYNGEERAKGNILERFSAQQFPDLHSELNLSSLELGDSALYFCASSGPGTGVVEQYFGPGTRLTVT.

The chain employs TRBV12-3 or TRBV12-4 and TRBJ1-1, with D maybe TRBD1 (5 bases). V lost 1 base, J lost 2 bases, and 11 bases lay in between. The length of the CDR3 is 15 residues. The chain's CDR3 is CASSLGGGINTEAFF. The CDR3 DNA reads TGTGCCAGCAGTTTAGGGGGGGGGATCAACACTGAAGCTTTCTTT.

J is TRBJ1-4 and V is TRBV15, with D tentatively TRBD1 (6 bases). The length of the CDR3 is 15 residues. Per the germline V gene, CDR1 is LNHNV and CDR2 is YYDKDF (reference sequence). V was cut by 4 bases and J by 7 bases, with 16 bases left in between. The CDR3 coding sequence is TGTGCCACCAGCATGGGGGGGCGAAGTAGTGAAAAACTGTTTTTT. It is translated as CATSMGGRSSEKLFF.

The rearrangement uses TRBV5-6 and TRBJ1-2, with D perhaps matching TRBD1 (6 bases). The V and J ends lost 4 bases and 3 bases respectively, with 16 bases between them. The CDR3 extends over 15 amino acids. CDR1 is SGHDT, CDR2 YYEEEE, per germline. The CDR3 nucleotides read TGTGCCAGCAGCCCGGACAGTCGGGGAGACTATGGCTACACCTTC. It encodes CASSPDSRGDYGYTF. The full variable domain, rest sourced from reference TRBV5-6 and TRBJ1-2, is DAGVTQSPTHLIKTRGQQVTLRCSPKSGHDTVSWYQQALGQGPQFIFQYYEEEERQRGNFPDRFSGHQFPNYSSELNVNALLLGDSALYLCASSPDSRGDYGYTFGSGTRLTVV.